The next 3 T cell receptor beta chains were all read from a single sample in a study of neurological immune-mediated disorders. TCRdb re-analysed the 5' RACE reads in MiXCR, keeping a single row per CDR3 protein. The sample lists approximately 74,000 distinct CDR3 sequences, less than 5.5% occurring once. The source material was PBMCs. Every receptor here comes from a young man with multiple sclerosis.

This clonotype was found many times. This chain links TRBV6-6 with TRBJ2-7; TRBD2 matches 9 bases. Per the germline V gene, CDR1 is MNHNY and CDR2 is SVGAGI (reference sequence). J was trimmed by 4 bases and V by 5 bases; bases with no gene match: 9. The CDR3 runs 15 residues. CDR3 region: CASSPVWRGGYEQYF. The CDR3 DNA is TGTGCCAGCAGTCCTGTTTGGCGGGGGGGGTACGAGCAGTACTTC.

As for this clonotype: A clone one base away is much larger, so this may be a read error. The chain has TRBV7-3 and TRBJ2-2; D ambiguous. This CDR3 is 13 amino acids long. The germline CDR1 and CDR2 sequences are SGHTA and FQGTGA. V lost 4 bases and J 7 bases, leaving 10 bases between the germline ends. Here the CDR3 DNA reads TGTGCCAGCAGCTCCAAGGGTGGCGGGGAGCTGTTTTTT. It yields the protein CASSSKGGGELFF.

By frequency in the sample, this clonotype is medium-sized (0.01 to 0.1%). This sequence joins TRBV7-2 and TRBJ2-7, with D perhaps being TRBD1 or TRBD2 (6 bases each). The V end was cut by 5 bases, the J end by 6 bases, with 17 bases between. The germline gives CDR1 SGHTA, CDR2 FQGNSA. The CDR3 sequence is 14 residues long. The DNA for the CDR3 is TGTGCCAGCAGCATACTCGGGGGCCATGGCGAGCAGTACTTC. Translation: CASSILGGHGEQYF.